Shown below are 21 T cell receptor beta chains from a single sample sequenced in a study of blood T cell repertoires in COVID-19. Profiled with immunoSEQ multiplex PCR; TCRdb holds only in-frame clones, not every one. Of some 150,000 clones listed, roughly 80% are singletons. Sequenced input: peripheral blood. The receptors here all came from a man aged 65 to 79 with acute or convalescent COVID-19.

V is TRBV12-3 or TRBV12-4 and J is TRBJ1-6; D gene ambiguous. The length of the CDR3 is 12 residues. The V end lost 3 bases, the J end lost 7 bases, and 4 bases lay between the germline ends. The CDR3: CASSFENSPLHF. CDR3 in DNA: TGTGCCAGCAGTTTCGAGAATTCACCCCTCCACTTT.

The J gene is TRBJ2-7, the V gene TRBV3-1 (or the pseudogene TRBV3-2); 9 bases line up with TRBD1. The V gene's germline CDR1 is LGHDT and CDR2 YNNKEL (reference sequence). With 6 bases clipped from V and 5 bases from J, the junction kept 8 bases outside the gene matches. CDR3 size: 14 residues. CDR3 sequence (DNA): TGTGCCAGCAGTCCCCGGGACAGGGTCCACGAGCAGTACTTC. It specifies CASSPRDRVHEQYF.

The rearrangement links TRBV3-1 (or the pseudogene TRBV3-2) to TRBJ2-5; TRBD2 aligns across 8 bases. Germline CDR1 and CDR2: LGHDT and YNNKEL (reference sequence). The CDR3 is 14 amino acids. Unmatched junction bases numbered 6, after V lost 5 bases and J lost 4 bases. The CDR3 region has the DNA TGTGCCAGCAGCGTCTACGGGGGGGGAGAGACCCAGTACTTC. This codes for CASSVYGGGETQYF.

The chain carries TRBV28 and TRBJ2-2; 7 bases are a match to TRBD2. With 3 bases clipped from V and 4 bases from J, the junction kept 11 bases outside the gene matches. Germline-derived CDR1 and CDR2 are MDHEN and SYDVKM. The CDR3 has 17 residues. CDR3 residues: CASSFAGRGRGTGELFF. DNA of the CDR3: TGTGCCAGCAGTTTCGCCGGCCGAGGGAGGGGCACCGGGGAGCTGTTTTTT.

The chain uses TRBV11-2 and TRBJ1-1, with D possibly being TRBD1 (6 bases). This CDR3 is built from 13 residues. V was pared by 1 base and J by 8 bases, with 11 bases between. Germline V gene data show CDR1 as SGHAT and CDR2 as FQNNGV. CDR3 sequence: CASSLVFQGEAFF. The CDR3 DNA sequence: TGTGCCAGCAGCTTAGTTTTTCAGGGGGAAGCTTTCTTT.

The rearrangement links TRBV18 to TRBJ2-2; the D is unclear. Between the trimmed V and J ends, which lost 0 bases and 7 bases, there was a span of 12 bases. The CDR3 covers 15 residues. From germline, CDR1 is KGHSH and CDR2 LQKENI. CDR3 coding DNA: TGTGCCAGCTCACCACCGTTCGGCGCAGGCGGGGAGCTGTTTTTT. It translates to CASSPPFGAGGELFF.

The rearrangement uses TRBV19 and TRBJ1-2, with TRBD1 matching 10 bases. Germline loops: CDR1 LNHDA, CDR2 SQIVND (reference sequence). The CDR3 length is 14 residues. With 4 bases clipped from V and 3 bases from J, the junction kept 2 bases outside the gene matches. The CDR3 here is CASSTGTGDYGYTF. The CDR3 DNA reads TGTGCCAGTAGTACCGGGACAGGGGACTATGGCTACACCTTC. Together with reference TRBV19 and TRBJ1-2, the CDR3 gives the full variable domain: DGGITQSPKYLFRKEGQNVTLSCEQNLNHDAMYWYRQDPGQGLRLIYYSQIVNDFQKGDIAEGYSVSREKKESFPLTVTSAQKNPTAFYLCASSTGTGDYGYTFGSGTRLTVV.

This clone was found a few times. The chain links TRBV19 to TRBJ1-2; the D gene is possibly TRBD1 (5 bases). CDR1 and CDR2 (germline): LNHDA, SQIVND (reference sequence). The V end was cut by 5 bases, the J end by 8 bases, with 21 bases between. The CDR3 is 15 amino acids. In DNA form, the CDR3 reads TGTGCCAGTAGTCCCTATTGGGAGGGGCGCGGGGGCTACACCTTC. Its translation: CASSPYWEGRGGYTF. The full variable domain, rest sourced from reference TRBV19 and TRBJ1-2, is DGGITQSPKYLFRKEGQNVTLSCEQNLNHDAMYWYRQDPGQGLRLIYYSQIVNDFQKGDIAEGYSVSREKKESFPLTVTSAQKNPTAFYLCASSPYWEGRGGYTFGSGTRLTVV.

The CDR3 DNA reads as TGTGCCAGCAGCCCCCGGGCGGGGGATTCCTACGAGCAGTACTTC. Encoded protein: CASSPRAGDSYEQYF. The gene calls are TRBV6-2 or TRBV6-3 and TRBJ2-7, with 7 nucleotides matching TRBD2. Germline CDR1 and CDR2: MNHEY and SVGEGT. V gave up 6 bases and J gave up 1 base; unmatched junction bases: 9. The CDR3 is made up of 15 amino acids.

The V and J genes are TRBV6-5 and TRBJ2-5; the match to TRBD2 covers 9 bases. CDR1 is MNHEY, CDR2 SVGAGI, per germline. The CDR3 contains 16 residues. Trimming took 0 bases from V and 5 from J; bases not matched to a gene: 7. DNA of the CDR3: TGTGCCAGCAGTTACTCGAGTAGCGGGAGTTTTGAGACCCAGTACTTC. It is translated as CASSYSSSGSFETQYF.

The genes are TRBV11-2 and TRBJ2-7, with 10 bases fitting TRBD2. With 2 bases clipped from V and 5 bases from J, the junction kept 6 bases outside the gene matches. This CDR3 is built from 15 residues. Germline V gives CDR1 SGHAT, CDR2 FQNNGV. The CDR3 loop reads CASSLTLAGVNEQYF. The CDR3 nucleotides read TGTGCCAGCAGCTTAACCCTAGCGGGAGTTAACGAGCAGTACTTC.

This chain links TRBV19 with TRBJ2-7; D possibly corresponds to TRBD1 (6 bases). The germline V gene has CDR1 LNHDA and CDR2 SQIVND (reference sequence). CDR3 length equals 14 residues. The V and J ends lost 9 bases and 2 bases respectively, with 17 bases between them. The CDR3 protein is CASRETGSAYEQYF. The CDR3 nucleotides read TGTGCCAGCAGGGAAACAGGGAGCGCCTACGAGCAGTACTTC.

The chain joins TRBV9 to TRBJ2-7, with TRBD1 matching 7 bases. There are 14 residues in the CDR3. Trimming took 4 bases from V and 5 from J; bases not matched to a gene: 9. Germline CDR1 reads SGDLS; CDR2 reads YYNGEE. In DNA form, the CDR3 reads TGTGCCAGCAGCTATGCGGACAGGTCACACGAGCAGTACTTC. As protein: CASSYADRSHEQYF.

This chain uses TRBV19 with TRBJ1-1; 8 bases are a match to TRBD1. The germline gives CDR1 LNHDA, CDR2 SQIVND (reference sequence). The CDR3 is 17 amino acids. Trimming removed 4 bases from V and 0 bases from J; junction bases left unmatched: 10. The CDR3 spells CASSTRGRGPLNTEAFF. For the CDR3, the DNA is TGTGCCAGTAGTACTCGGGGCAGGGGGCCCTTGAACACTGAAGCTTTCTTT.

The chain links TRBV10-3 to TRBJ1-6; 7 nucleotides line up with TRBD1. The CDR3 contains 16 residues. Germline trimming cut 4 bases from V and 10 bases from J; bases unmatched to any gene: 13. Germline lookup yields CDR1 ENHRY and CDR2 SYGVKD. CDR3 amino acids: CAISGQTGRQGSPLHF. CDR3 in DNA: TGTGCCATCAGTGGGCAGACAGGGCGGCAAGGATCACCCCTCCACTTT.

This clone was observed a single time. This chain joins TRBV5-5 and TRBJ1-2; TRBD1 agrees at 7 bases. CDR3 length: 13 residues. Germline loops: CDR1 SGHKS, CDR2 YYEKEE (reference sequence). V gave up 2 bases and J gave up 5 bases; unmatched junction bases: 3. CDR3 sequence reads: CASSFTGEYGYTF. The CDR3 region has the DNA TGTGCCAGCAGCTTCACAGGGGAATATGGCTACACCTTC.

The genes are TRBV7-2 and TRBJ1-1; D unresolved. CDR3 length equals 15 residues. Germline CDR1 is SGHTA and CDR2 is FQGNSA. Deletions cut 3 bases from V and 2 bases from J, with 13 bases between. Here the CDR3 reads CASSLSGSLNTEAFF. The CDR3 bases are TGTGCCAGCAGCTTGTCGGGGAGTTTAAACACTGAAGCTTTCTTT.

The rearrangement links TRBV5-1 to TRBJ1-3, with D hard to call. This CDR3 is 14 amino acids long. V lost 0 bases to trimming and J lost 0 bases, with 4 bases between them. Germline CDR1 reads SGHRS; CDR2 reads YFSETQ. The CDR3 DNA reads TGCGCCAGCAGCTTGGATCTCTCTGGAAACACCATATATTTT. Translated, it gives CASSLDLSGNTIYF. Full variable domain (missing parts from reference TRBV5-1 and TRBJ1-3): KAGVTQTPRYLIKTRGQQVTLSCSPISGHRSVSWYQQTPGQGLQFLFEYFSETQRNKGNFPGRFSGRQFSNSRSEMNVSTLELGDSALYLCASSLDLSGNTIYFGEGSWLTVV.

The V and J genes are TRBV3-1 (or the pseudogene TRBV3-2) and TRBJ2-5; weak D call: TRBD2 (7 bases). The CDR3 totals 14 residues. Germline assignment: CDR1 LGHDT and CDR2 YNNKEL (reference sequence). V dropped 10 bases and J dropped 4 bases, with 19 bases sitting between them. Here the CDR3 DNA reads TGTGCCACCGGTAGTGGGGGGGGCCGAGAGACCCAGTACTTC. This encodes CATGSGGGRETQYF.

This sequence joins TRBV15 and TRBJ2-5; TRBD1 aligns across 8 bases. With 5 bases clipped from V and 3 bases from J, the junction kept 17 bases outside the gene matches. Germline V CDR1 and CDR2: LNHNV, YYDKDF (reference sequence). The CDR3 extends over 18 amino acids. The CDR3 sequence: CATSQGGQALGWEETQYF. As DNA, the CDR3 is TGTGCCACCAGCCAAGGGGGACAGGCCCTCGGGTGGGAAGAGACCCAGTACTTC.

J is TRBJ1-5 and V is TRBV5-6, with 8 bases aligning to TRBD1. Trimming cost V 5 bases and J 0 bases; bases outside gene matches: 13. The CDR3 length is 18 residues. In germline, CDR1 is SGHDT, CDR2 YYEEEE. CDR3 DNA sequence: TGTGCCAGCAGTAAGGGACAGGTCCGTTTAGATAGCAATCAGCCCCAGCATTTT. Its translation is CASSKGQVRLDSNQPQHF.